This TCR beta chain was identified during a study of cytomegalovirus exposure and HLA in healthy donors. Germline CDR1 reads GTSNPN; CDR2 reads SVGIG (reference sequence). The V gene end was trimmed by 0 bases and the J gene end by 5 bases; junction bases not matched to a gene: 11. This CDR3 is built from 17 residues. This PCR relied on a set of 60 Vbeta primers and 13 Jbeta primers. Data came from immunoSEQ multiplex PCR; TCRdb stores just in-frame clones and leaves some out. The sample gives approximately 96,000 clones, 74% of which show up once; 1.8% is in the top ten. Sample: PBMCs. The receptor was derived from a male donor in good health and CMV-seronegative. This sequence joins TRBV30 and TRBJ2-2; 8 nucleotides line up with TRBD1. CDR3 loop: CAWSVLTRRGRTGELFF. CDR3 bases: TGTGCCTGGAGTGTATTGACTCGCAGGGGGCGTACCGGGGAGCTGTTTTTT.